Each of the 3 T cell receptor beta chains below was sequenced from the same sample in a study of control samples from healthy donors and cancer patients. Data came from immunoSEQ multiplex PCR; TCRdb stores just in-frame clones and leaves some out. This table holds about 98,000 clones, roughly four fifths found once. Sequences were obtained from blood. Receptors originate from a man aged 55-75 years in good health.

The chain combines TRBV13 with TRBJ1-3, with unresolved D. The ends were cut back, 2 bases at V and 0 bases at J, with 17 bases in the middle. The CDR3 consists of 18 residues. Germline V gives CDR1 PRHDT, CDR2 FYEKMQ (reference sequence). CDR3 amino acids: CASSLRPFWPDSGNTIYF. CDR3 DNA sequence: TGTGCCAGCAGCTTAAGGCCATTCTGGCCGGACTCTGGAAACACCATATATTTT.

The count of this clone is one. This chain connects TRBV20-1 to TRBJ1-5; tentative D call: TRBD1 (5 bases). Looked up from germline, CDR1 is DFQATT and CDR2 is SNEGSKA (reference sequence). This CDR3 is 14 amino acids long. V was pared by 3 bases and J by 9 bases, with 18 bases between. The CDR3 is CSASPVRAGGPQHF. For the CDR3, the DNA is TGCAGTGCTAGTCCGGTTAGGGCGGGGGGGCCCCAGCATTTT.

V usage is TRBV30 and J usage is TRBJ1-4, with D possibly TRBD1 on 5 matching bases. This CDR3 is 13 amino acids long. The germline CDR1 and CDR2 sequences are GTSNPN and SVGIG (reference sequence). V lost 3 bases, J lost 6 bases, and 11 bases lay in between. CDR3 loop: CAWRGGLDEKLFF. The CDR3 nucleotides read TGTGCCTGGAGGGGGGGGTTAGATGAAAAACTGTTTTTT. The whole variable domain, filled in from reference TRBV30 and TRBJ1-4, reads SQTIHQWPATLVQPVGSPLSLECTVEGTSNPNLYWYRQAAGRGLQLLFYSVGIGQISSEVPQNLSASRPQDRQFILSSKKLLLSDSGFYLCAWRGGLDEKLFFGSGTQLSVL.